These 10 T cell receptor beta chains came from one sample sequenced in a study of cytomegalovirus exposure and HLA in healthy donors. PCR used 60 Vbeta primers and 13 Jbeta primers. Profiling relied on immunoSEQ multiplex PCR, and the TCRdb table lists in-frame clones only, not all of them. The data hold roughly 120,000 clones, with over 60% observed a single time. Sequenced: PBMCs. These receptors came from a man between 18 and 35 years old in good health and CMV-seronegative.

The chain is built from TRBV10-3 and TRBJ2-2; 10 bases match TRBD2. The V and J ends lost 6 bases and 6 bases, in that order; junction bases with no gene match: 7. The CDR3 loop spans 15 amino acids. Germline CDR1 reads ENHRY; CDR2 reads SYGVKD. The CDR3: CAIRRLAGSSGELFF. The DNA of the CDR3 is TGTGCCATCAGACGACTAGCGGGTTCTTCCGGGGAGCTGTTTTTT.

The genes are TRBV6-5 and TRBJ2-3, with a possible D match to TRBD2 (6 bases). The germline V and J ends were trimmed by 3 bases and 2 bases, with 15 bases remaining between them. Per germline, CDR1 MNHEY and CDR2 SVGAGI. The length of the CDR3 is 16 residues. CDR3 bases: TGTGCCAGCAGTTATGGCCCTAGCGAACTCACAGATACGCAGTATTTT. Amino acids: CASSYGPSELTDTQYF.

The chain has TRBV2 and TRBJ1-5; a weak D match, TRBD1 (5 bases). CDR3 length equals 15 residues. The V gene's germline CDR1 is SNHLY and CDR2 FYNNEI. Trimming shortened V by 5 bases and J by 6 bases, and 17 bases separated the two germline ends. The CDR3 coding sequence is TGTGCCAGCAGTACCCAGGGAGGAGGTAGTCAGCCCCAGCATTTT. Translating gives CASSTQGGGSQPQHF.

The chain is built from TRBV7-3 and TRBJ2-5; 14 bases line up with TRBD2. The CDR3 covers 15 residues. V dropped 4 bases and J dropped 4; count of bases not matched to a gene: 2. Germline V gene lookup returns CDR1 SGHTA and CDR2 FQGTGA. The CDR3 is CASSSGLAGVETQYF. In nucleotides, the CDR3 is TGTGCCAGCAGCTCGGGACTAGCGGGAGTAGAGACCCAGTACTTC. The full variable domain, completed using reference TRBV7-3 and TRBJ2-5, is GAGVSQTPSNKVTEKGKYVELRCDPISGHTALYWYRQSLGQGPEFLIYFQGTGAADDSGLPNDRFFAVRPEGSVSTLKIQRTERGDSAVYLCASSSGLAGVETQYFGPGTRLLVL.

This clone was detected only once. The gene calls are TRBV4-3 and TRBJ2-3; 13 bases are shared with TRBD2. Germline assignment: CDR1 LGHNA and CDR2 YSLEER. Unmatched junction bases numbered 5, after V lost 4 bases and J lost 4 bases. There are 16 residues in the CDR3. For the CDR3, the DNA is TGCGCCAGCAGCCCGGGGACTAGCGGGACCCCAGATACGCAGTATTTT. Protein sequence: CASSPGTSGTPDTQYF.

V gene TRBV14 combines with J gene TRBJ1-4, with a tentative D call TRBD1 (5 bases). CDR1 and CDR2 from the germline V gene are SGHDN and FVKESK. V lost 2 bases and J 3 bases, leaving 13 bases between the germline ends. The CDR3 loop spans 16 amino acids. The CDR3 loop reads CASSQSLQGSNEKLFF. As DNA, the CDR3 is TGTGCCAGCAGCCAATCCCTTCAGGGTTCTAATGAAAAACTGTTTTTT.

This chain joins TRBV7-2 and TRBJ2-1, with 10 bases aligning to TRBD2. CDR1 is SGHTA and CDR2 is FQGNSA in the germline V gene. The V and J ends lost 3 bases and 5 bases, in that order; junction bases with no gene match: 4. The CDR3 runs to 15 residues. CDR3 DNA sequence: TGTGCCAGCAGCTTGACTAGCGGGCCTCACAATGAGCAGTTCTTC. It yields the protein CASSLTSGPHNEQFF.

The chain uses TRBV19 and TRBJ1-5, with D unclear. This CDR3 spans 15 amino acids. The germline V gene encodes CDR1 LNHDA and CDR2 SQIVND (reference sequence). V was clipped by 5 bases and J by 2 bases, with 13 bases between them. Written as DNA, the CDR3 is TGTGCCAGTAGTTCCATAGATGGTGGCAATCAGCCCCAGCATTTT. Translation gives CASSSIDGGNQPQHF.

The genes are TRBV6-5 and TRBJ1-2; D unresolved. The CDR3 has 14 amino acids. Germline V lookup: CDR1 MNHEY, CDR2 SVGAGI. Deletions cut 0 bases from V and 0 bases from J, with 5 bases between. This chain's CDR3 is CASSYSPANYGYTF. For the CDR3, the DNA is TGTGCCAGCAGTTACTCCCCAGCTAACTATGGCTACACCTTC.

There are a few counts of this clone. CDR3 region: CAISETGTGQYEQYF. The DNA for the CDR3 is TGTGCCATCAGTGAGACCGGGACAGGGCAGTACGAGCAGTACTTC. This chain uses TRBV10-3 with TRBJ2-7; TRBD1 matches 9 bases. CDR3 length: 15 amino acids. V shed 2 bases and J 4 bases; nucleotides not matched to a gene: 6. Germline V CDR1 and CDR2: ENHRY, SYGVKD.